This TCR beta chain appears in the sequencing data of a study of T cells in Graves' hyperthyroidism and ophthalmopathy. Study outcomes and limitations: Patients with ophthalmopathy were separated from those with stable hyperthyroidism by a 13 V-J model. With a median lead of about six months before onset, the model predicted ophthalmopathy.

RNA transcripts gave rise to amplified TCR beta CDR3 regions. First-round RT-PCR targeting the TCR CDR3 was performed with the HTBI primer set. TCRdb passed the multiplex PCR reads through MiXCR, listing each CDR3 protein once. The profile shows 350,000 to 450,000 distinct CDR3 sequences, approximately 15% of them singletons. The CDR3 runs to 15 residues. Germline V gives CDR1 DFQATT, CDR2 SNEGSKA (reference sequence). Between the trimmed V and J ends, which lost 2 bases and 11 bases, there was a span of 24 bases. Those with hyperthyroidism were 18 to 65 years old, newly diagnosed, and ill for under 2 months. This clonotype was seen only a few times. Its antigen is unknown. Just one base apart from a much larger clone, this may be a read error.

Sequencing was performed on blood. The TCR sequence derives from an older woman with Graves' hyperthyroidism. The genes are TRBV20-1 and TRBJ2-5; no clear D gene. The CDR3 protein is CSARPVAMDQARQYF. The DNA for the CDR3 is TGCAGTGCTAGACCGGTCGCAATGGACCAGGCAAGACAGTACTTC.